This T cell receptor beta chain was sequenced in a study of tumor-infiltrating lymphocytes in oesophageal squamous cell carcinoma. The CDR3 is 14 amino acids. Per germline, CDR1 SGHDN and CDR2 FVKESK. Trimming took off 4 bases at V and 2 bases at J, with 12 bases between the two ends. From the PCR reads, TCRdb called clonotypes with MiXCR, one entry per CDR3 protein. The profile shows about 12,000 distinct CDR3 sequences, around 52% of them singletons. This clonotype was recorded a few times. This chain uses TRBV14 with TRBJ2-7; D possibly corresponds to TRBD1 (6 bases). Material: esophageal tumor tissue. The receptor's source is a female donor with esophageal squamous cell carcinoma. CDR3 sequence (DNA): TGTGCCAGCAGCCCCCGGGACACCACCTACGAGCAGTACTTC. It specifies CASSPRDTTYEQYF.